The present TCR beta chain was sequenced within a study of cytotoxic CD8 clonotypes in ibrutinib-treated CLL. Study-wide context: Response sampling came at median about a year of treatment, ranging 6 to 36 months. Study findings and constraints: Age-matched healthy donor levels were exceeded by baseline clonality, which tracked circulating CD8+ T-cell counts.

CDR3 length: 14 amino acids. The V and J ends lost 2 bases and 4 bases respectively, with 11 bases between them. Germline CDR1 SEHNR, CDR2 FQNEAQ (reference sequence). Sequencing was performed with immunoSEQ multiplex PCR; in TCRdb, only in-frame clones are kept and a portion is missing. Of roughly 150,000 clones listed, about four fifths were seen once; the top ten hold about 2.1%. TCR beta libraries used about 1.9 micrograms of genomic DNA from cryopreserved PBMCs. As regards this clone: What it binds is unknown.

Sequenced material: PBMCs, taken after 12 months of ibrutinib treatment. The sequence derives from a human donor with chronic lymphocytic leukemia. The genes are TRBV7-9 and TRBJ1-2, with D maybe TRBD1 (5 bases). The CDR3 DNA follows: TGTGCCAGCAGCTTACAGGGAGGGATCTATGGCTACACCTTC. Its protein is CASSLQGGIYGYTF. The full variable domain, completed using reference TRBV7-9 and TRBJ1-2, is DTGVSQNPRHKITKRGQNVTFRCDPISEHNRLYWYRQTLGQGPEFLTYFQNEAQLEKSRLLSDRFSAERPKGSFSTLEIQRTEQGDSAMYLCASSLQGGIYGYTFGSGTRLTVV.